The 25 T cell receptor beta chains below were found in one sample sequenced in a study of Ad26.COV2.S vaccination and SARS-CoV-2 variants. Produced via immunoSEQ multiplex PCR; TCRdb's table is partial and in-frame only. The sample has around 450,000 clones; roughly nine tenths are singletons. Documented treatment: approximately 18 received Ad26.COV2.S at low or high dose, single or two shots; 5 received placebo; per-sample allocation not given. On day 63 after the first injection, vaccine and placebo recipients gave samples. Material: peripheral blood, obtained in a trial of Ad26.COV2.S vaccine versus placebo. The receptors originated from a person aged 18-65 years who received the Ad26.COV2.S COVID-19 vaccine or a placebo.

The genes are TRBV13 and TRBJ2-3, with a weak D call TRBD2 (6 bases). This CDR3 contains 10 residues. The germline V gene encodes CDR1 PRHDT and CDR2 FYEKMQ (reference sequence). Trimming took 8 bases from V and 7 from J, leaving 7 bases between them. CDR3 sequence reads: CASGRNTQYF. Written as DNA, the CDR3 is TGTGCCAGCGGGAGGAATACGCAGTATTTT. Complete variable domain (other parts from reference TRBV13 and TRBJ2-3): AAGVIQSPRHLIKEKRETATLKCYPIPRHDTVYWYQQGPGQDPQFLISFYEKMQSDKGSIPDRFSAQQFSDYHSELNMSSLELGDSALYFCASGRNTQYFGPGTRLTVL.

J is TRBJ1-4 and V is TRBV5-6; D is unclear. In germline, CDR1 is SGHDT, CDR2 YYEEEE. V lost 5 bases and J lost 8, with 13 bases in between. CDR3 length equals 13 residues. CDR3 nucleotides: TGTGCCAGCAGTTGGGGTCGAGGAGAAAAACTGTTTTTT. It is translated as CASSWGRGEKLFF. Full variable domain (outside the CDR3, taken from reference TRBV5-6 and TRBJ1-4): DAGVTQSPTHLIKTRGQQVTLRCSPKSGHDTVSWYQQALGQGPQFIFQYYEEEERQRGNFPDRFSGHQFPNYSSELNVNALLLGDSALYLCASSWGRGEKLFFGSGTQLSVL.

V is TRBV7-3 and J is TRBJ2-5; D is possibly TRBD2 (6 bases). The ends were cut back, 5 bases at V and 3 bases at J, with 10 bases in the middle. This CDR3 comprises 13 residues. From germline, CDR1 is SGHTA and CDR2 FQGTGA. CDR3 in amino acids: CASSHRREETQYF. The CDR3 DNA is TGTGCCAGCAGCCATAGGAGGGAAGAGACCCAGTACTTC.

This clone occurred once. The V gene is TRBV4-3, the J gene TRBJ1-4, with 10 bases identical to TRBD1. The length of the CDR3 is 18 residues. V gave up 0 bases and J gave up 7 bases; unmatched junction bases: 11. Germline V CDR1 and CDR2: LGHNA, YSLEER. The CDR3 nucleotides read TGCGCCAGCAGCCAAGAATTTGACAGGGGGCGCTTCGGTGAAAAACTGTTTTTT. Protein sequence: CASSQEFDRGRFGEKLFF.

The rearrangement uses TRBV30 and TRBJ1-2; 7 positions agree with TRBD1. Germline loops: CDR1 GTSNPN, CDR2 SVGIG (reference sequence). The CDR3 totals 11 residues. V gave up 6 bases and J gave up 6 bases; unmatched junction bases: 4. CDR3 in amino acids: CACLRGDGYTF. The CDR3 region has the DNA TGTGCCTGTCTCAGGGGGGATGGCTACACCTTC.

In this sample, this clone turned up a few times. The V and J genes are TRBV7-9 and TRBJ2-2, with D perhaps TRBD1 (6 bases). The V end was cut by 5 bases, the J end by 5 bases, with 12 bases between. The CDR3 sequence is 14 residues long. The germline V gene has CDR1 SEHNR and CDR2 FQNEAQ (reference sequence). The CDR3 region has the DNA TGTGCCAGCAGCAGAAAAGGGGGTACCGGGGAGCTGTTTTTT. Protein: CASSRKGGTGELFF.

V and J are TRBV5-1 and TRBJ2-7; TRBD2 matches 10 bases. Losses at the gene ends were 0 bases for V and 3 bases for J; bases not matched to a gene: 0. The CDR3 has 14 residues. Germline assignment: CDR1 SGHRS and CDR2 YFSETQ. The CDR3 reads CASSLVAGGYEQYF. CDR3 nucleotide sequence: TGCGCCAGCAGCTTGGTAGCGGGGGGCTACGAGCAGTACTTC. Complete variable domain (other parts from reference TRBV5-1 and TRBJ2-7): KAGVTQTPRYLIKTRGQQVTLSCSPISGHRSVSWYQQTPGQGLQFLFEYFSETQRNKGNFPGRFSGRQFSNSRSEMNVSTLELGDSALYLCASSLVAGGYEQYFGPGTRLTVT.

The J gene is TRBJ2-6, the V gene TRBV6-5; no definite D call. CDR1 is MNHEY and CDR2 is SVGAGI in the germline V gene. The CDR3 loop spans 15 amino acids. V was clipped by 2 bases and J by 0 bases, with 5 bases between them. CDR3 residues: CASSYGGSGANVLTF. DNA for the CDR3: TGTGCCAGCAGTTACGGCGGCTCTGGGGCCAACGTCCTGACTTTC.

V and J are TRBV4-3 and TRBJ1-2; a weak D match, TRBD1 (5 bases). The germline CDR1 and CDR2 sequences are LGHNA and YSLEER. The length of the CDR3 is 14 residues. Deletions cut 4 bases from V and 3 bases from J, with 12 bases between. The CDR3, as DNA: TGCGCCAGCAGCCCGCGGCGGGGCCACTATGGCTACACCTTC. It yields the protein CASSPRRGHYGYTF.

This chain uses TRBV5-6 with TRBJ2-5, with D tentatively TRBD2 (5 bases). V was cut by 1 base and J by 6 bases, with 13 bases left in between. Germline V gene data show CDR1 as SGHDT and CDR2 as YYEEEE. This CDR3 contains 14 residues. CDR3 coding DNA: TGTGCCAGCAGCTTGCCAGCTAGCACTCAGACCCAGTACTTC. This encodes CASSLPASTQTQYF.

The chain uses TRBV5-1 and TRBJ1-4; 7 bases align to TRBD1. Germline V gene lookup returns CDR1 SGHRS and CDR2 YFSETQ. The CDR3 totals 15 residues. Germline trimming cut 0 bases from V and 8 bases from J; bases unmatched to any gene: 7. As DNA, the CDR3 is TGCGCCAGCAGCTTGGAGGGGGCGAAGGGGGAAAAACTGTTTTTT. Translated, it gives CASSLEGAKGEKLFF.

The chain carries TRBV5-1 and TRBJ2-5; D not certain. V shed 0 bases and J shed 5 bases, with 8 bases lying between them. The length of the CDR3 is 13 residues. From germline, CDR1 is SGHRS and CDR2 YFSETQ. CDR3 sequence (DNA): TGCGCCAGCAGCTTGGCCCTAGTTGAGACCCAGTACTTC. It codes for CASSLALVETQYF.

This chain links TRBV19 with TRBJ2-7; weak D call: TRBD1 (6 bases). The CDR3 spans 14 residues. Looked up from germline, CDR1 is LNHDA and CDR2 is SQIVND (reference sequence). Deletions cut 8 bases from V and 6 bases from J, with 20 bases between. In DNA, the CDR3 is TGTGCCAGTCAGTGGGGGCCAGTTCTCCCCGAGCAGTACGTC. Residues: CASQWGPVLPEQYV.

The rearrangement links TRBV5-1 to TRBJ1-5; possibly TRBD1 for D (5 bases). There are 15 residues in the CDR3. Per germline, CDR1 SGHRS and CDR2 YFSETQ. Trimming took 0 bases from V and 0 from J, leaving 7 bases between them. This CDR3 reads CASSLGDHSNQPQHF. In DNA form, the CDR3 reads TGCGCCAGCAGCTTGGGGGACCATAGCAATCAGCCCCAGCATTTT.

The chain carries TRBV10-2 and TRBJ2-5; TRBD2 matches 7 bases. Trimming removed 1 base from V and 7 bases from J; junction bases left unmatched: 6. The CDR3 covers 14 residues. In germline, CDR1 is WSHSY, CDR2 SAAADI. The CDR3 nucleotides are TGCGCCAGCAGTGAGTTCGGGAGGAGGTGGACCCAGTACTTC. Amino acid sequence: CASSEFGRRWTQYF.

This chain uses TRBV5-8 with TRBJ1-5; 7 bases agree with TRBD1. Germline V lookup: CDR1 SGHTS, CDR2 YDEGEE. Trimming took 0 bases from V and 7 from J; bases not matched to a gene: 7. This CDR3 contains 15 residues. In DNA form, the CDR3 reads TGTGCCAGCAGCTTGGAACAGGGGAAAGGCCAGCCCCAGCATTTT. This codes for CASSLEQGKGQPQHF.

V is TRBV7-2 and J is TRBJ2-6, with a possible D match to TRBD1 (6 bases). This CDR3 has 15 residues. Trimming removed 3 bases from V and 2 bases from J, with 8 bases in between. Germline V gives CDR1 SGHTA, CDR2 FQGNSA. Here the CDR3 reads CASSFSGAGANVLTF. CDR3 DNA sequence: TGTGCCAGCAGCTTCTCAGGGGCTGGGGCCAACGTCCTGACTTTC.

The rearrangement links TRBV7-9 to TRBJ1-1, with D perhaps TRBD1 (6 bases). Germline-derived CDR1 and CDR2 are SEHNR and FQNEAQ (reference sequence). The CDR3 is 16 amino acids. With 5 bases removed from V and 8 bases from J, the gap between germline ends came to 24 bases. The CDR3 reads CASSPSLGQPGAEAFF. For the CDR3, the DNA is TGTGCCAGCAGCCCCTCCCTCGGACAGCCCGGTGCCGAAGCTTTCTTT.

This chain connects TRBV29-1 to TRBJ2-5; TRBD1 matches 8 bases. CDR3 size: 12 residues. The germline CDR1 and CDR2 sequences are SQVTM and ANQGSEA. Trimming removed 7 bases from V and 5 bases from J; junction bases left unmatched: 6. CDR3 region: CSEGQGGETQYF. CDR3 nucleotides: TGCAGCGAAGGACAGGGCGGGGAGACCCAGTACTTC.

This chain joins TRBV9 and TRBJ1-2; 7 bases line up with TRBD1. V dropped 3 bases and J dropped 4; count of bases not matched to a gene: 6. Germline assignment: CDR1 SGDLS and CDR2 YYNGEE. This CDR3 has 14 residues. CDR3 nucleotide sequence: TGTGCCAGCAGCGGCGGGGACAGCCCCTATGGCTACACCTTC. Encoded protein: CASSGGDSPYGYTF.

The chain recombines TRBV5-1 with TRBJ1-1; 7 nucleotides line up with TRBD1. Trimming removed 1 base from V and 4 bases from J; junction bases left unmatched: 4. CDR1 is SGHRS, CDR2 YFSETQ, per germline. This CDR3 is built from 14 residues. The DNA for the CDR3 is TGCGCCAGCAGCTTGATGCAGGGGGGCACTGAAGCTTTCTTT. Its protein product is CASSLMQGGTEAFF. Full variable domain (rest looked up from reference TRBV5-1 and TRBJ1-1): KAGVTQTPRYLIKTRGQQVTLSCSPISGHRSVSWYQQTPGQGLQFLFEYFSETQRNKGNFPGRFSGRQFSNSRSEMNVSTLELGDSALYLCASSLMQGGTEAFFGQGTRLTVV.

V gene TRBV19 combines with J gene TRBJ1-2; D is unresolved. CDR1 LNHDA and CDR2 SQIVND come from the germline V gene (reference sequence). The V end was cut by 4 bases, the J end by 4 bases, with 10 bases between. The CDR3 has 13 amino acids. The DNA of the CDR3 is TGTGCCAGTAGTAGATGGACGACCTATGGCTACACCTTC. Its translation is CASSRWTTYGYTF.

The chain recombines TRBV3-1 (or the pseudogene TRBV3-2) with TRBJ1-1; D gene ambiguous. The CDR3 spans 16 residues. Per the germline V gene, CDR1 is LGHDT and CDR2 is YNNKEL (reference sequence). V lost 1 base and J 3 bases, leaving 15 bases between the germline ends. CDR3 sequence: CASSQGGGRMYTEAFF. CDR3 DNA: TGTGCCAGCAGCCAAGGGGGAGGGCGGATGTACACTGAAGCTTTCTTT.

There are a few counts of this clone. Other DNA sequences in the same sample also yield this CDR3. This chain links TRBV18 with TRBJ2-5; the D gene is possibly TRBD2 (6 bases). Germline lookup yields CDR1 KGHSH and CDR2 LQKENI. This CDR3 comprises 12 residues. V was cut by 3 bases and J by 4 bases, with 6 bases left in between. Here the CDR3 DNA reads TGTGCCAGCTCACCGGGGGGAGAGACCCAGTACTTC. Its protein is CASSPGGETQYF.

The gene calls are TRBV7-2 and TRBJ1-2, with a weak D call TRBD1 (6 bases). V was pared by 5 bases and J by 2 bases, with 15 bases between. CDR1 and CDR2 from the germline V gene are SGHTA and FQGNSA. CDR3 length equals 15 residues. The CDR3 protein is CASSPRTVENYGYTF. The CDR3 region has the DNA TGTGCCAGCAGCCCCAGGACAGTCGAAAACTATGGCTACACCTTC. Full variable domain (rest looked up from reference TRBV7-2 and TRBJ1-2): GAGVSQSPSNKVTEKGKDVELRCDPISGHTALYWYRQSLGQGLEFLIYFQGNSAPDKSGLPSDRFSAERTGGSVSTLTIQRTQQEDSAVYLCASSPRTVENYGYTFGSGTRLTVV.